This T cell receptor (beta chain) was obtained from a study of CD8 T cells in ankylosing spondylitis. Looked up from germline, CDR1 is LGHDT and CDR2 is YNNKEL (reference sequence). This CDR3 spans 16 amino acids. Trimming shortened V by 1 base and J by 5 bases, and 18 bases separated the two germline ends. Study-level points and caveats: Ankylosing spondylitis blood appeared to carry a characteristic TCR beta motif of roughly 8 highly homologous variants. Matched ankylosing spondylitis synovial fluid reportedly contained a significantly enriched population of disease-linked clones. In reactive arthritis synovial fluid and blood, some motif variants had been reported before.

A few counts support this clonotype. The antigen is not known. For TCR beta, libraries came from quantitative 5'-RACE with molecular barcodes. Each CDR3 protein is one row after TCRdb ran MiXCR on the 5' RACE reads. The table shows approximately 340,000 distinct CDR3 sequences, with about 15% occurring only once. The V gene is TRBV3-1, the J gene TRBJ2-7; a weak D match, TRBD2 (5 bases). The TCR sequence derives from a male donor with ankylosing spondylitis or in good health (not recorded which). The specimen was blood, either unsorted or a sorted T cell fraction (not recorded which). The CDR3: CASSQVWRSSRNEQYF. The CDR3 DNA reads as TGTGCCAGCAGCCAAGTGTGGAGGTCTAGTAGGAACGAGCAGTACTTC.